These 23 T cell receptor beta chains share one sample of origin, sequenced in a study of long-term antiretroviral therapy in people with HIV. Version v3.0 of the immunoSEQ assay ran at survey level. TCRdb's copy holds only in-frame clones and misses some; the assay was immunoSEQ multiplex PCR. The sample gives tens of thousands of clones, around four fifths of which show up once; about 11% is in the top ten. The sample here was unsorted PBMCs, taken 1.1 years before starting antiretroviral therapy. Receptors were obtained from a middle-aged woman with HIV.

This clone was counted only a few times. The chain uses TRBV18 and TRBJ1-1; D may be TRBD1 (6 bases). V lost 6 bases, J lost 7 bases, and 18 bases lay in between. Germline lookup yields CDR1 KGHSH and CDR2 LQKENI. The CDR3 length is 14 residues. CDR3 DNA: TGTGCCAGCTCGCAGGAGCCAGGGGCCTATGAAGCTTTCTTT. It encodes CASSQEPGAYEAFF.

CDR3 sequence (DNA): TGTGCCAGCAGTACACAGAGCGGGAGTGATGAGCAGTTCTTC. It encodes CASSTQSGSDEQFF. This rearrangement joins TRBV7-2 to TRBJ2-1; 8 bases are shared with TRBD2. Trimming took 6 bases from V and 8 from J; bases not matched to a gene: 9. The CDR3 contains 14 residues. Per germline, CDR1 SGHTA and CDR2 FQGNSA. The full variable domain, rest sourced from reference TRBV7-2 and TRBJ2-1, is GAGVSQSPSNKVTEKGKDVELRCDPISGHTALYWYRQSLGQGLEFLIYFQGNSAPDKSGLPSDRFSAERTGGSVSTLTIQRTQQEDSAVYLCASSTQSGSDEQFFGPGTRLTVL.

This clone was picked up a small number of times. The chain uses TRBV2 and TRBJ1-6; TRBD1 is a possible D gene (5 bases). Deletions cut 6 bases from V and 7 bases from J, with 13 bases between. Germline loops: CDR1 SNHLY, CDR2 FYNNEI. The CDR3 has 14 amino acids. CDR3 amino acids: CASRAGPMNSPLHF. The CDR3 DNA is TGTGCCAGCAGAGCGGGGCCCATGAATTCACCCCTCCACTTT.

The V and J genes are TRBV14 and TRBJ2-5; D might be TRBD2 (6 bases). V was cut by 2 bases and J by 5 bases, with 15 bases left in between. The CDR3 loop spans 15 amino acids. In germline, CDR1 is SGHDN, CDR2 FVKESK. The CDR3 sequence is CASSQFGRGRETQYF. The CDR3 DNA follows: TGTGCCAGCAGCCAATTCGGTCGGGGGAGGGAGACCCAGTACTTC.

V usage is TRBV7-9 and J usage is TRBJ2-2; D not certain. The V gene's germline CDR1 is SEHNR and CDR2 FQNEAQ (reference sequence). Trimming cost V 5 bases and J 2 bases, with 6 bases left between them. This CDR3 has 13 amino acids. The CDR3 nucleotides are TGTGCCAGCAGCATAAAAAACACCGGGGAGCTGTTTTTT. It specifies CASSIKNTGELFF.

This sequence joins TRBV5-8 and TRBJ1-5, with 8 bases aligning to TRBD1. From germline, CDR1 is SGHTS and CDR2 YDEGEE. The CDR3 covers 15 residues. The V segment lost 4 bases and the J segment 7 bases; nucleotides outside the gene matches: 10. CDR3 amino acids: CASSPMTGVDQPQHF. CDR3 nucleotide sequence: TGTGCCAGCAGCCCCATGACAGGGGTAGACCAGCCCCAGCATTTT.

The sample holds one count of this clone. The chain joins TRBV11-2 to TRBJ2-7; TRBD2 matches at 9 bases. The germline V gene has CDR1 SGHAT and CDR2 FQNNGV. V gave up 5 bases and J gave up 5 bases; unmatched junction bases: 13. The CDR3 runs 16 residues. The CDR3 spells CASSLINSGSIHEQYF. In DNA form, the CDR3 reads TGTGCCAGCAGCCTAATTAATAGCGGGAGTATCCACGAGCAGTACTTC.

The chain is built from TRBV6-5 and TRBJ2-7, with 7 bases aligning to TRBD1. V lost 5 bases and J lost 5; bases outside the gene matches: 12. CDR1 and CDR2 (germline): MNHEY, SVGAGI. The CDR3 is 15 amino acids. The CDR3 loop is CASSNPQRTGDEQYF. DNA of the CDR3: TGTGCCAGCAGTAACCCGCAAAGAACAGGGGACGAGCAGTACTTC.

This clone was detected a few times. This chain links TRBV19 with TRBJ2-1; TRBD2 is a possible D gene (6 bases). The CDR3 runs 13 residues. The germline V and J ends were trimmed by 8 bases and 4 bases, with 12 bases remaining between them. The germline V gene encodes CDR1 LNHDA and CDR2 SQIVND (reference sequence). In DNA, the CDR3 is TGTGCCAGTCAGCGGGCTGAGTACAATGAGCAGTTCTTC. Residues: CASQRAEYNEQFF.

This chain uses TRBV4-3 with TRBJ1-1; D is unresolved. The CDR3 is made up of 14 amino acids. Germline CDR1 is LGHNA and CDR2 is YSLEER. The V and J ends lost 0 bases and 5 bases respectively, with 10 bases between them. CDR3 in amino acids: CASSQDYGGTEAFF. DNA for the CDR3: TGCGCCAGCAGCCAAGACTACGGAGGGACTGAAGCTTTCTTT.

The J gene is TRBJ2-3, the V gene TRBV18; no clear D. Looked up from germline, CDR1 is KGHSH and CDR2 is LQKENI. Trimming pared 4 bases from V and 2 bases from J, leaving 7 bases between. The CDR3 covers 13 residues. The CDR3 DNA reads TGTGCCAGCTCACGGGCCTCCACAGATACGCAGTATTTT. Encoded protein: CASSRASTDTQYF.

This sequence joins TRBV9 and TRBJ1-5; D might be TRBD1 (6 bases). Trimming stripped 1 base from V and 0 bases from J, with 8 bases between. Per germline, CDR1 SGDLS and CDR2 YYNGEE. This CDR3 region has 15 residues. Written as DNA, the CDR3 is TGTGCCAGCAGCGTAACAGGGCATAGCAATCAGCCCCAGCATTTT. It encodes CASSVTGHSNQPQHF.

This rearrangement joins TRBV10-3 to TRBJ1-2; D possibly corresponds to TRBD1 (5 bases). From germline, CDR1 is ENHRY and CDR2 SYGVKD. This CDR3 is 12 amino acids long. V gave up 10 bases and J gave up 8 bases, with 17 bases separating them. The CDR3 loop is CATQYRGEGYTF. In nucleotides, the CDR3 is TGTGCCACCCAATATAGAGGGGAAGGCTACACCTTC.

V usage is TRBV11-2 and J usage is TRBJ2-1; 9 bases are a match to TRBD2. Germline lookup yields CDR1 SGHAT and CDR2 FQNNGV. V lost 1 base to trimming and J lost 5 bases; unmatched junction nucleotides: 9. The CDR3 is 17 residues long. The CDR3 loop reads CASSLGRLAGTNNEQFF. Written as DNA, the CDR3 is TGTGCCAGCAGCTTAGGCAGGCTAGCGGGGACGAACAATGAGCAGTTCTTC.

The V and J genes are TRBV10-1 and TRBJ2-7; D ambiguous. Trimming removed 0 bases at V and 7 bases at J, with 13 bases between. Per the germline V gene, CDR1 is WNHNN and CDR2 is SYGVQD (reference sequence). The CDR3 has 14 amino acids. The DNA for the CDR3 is TGCGCCAGCAGTGAGTCGGGTTTTCAGAGTGAGCAGTACTTC. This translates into CASSESGFQSEQYF.

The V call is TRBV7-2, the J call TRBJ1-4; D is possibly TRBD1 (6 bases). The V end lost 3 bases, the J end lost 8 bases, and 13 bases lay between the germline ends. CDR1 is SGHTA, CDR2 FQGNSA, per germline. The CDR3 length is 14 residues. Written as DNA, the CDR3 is TGTGCCAGCAGCTTCATGGCAGGGGTGGAAAAACTGTTTTTT. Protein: CASSFMAGVEKLFF.

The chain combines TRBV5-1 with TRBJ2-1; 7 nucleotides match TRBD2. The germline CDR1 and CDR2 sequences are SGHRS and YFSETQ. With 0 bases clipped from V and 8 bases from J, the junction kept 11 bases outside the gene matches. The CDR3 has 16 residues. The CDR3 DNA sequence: TGCGCCAGCAGCTTGGGGGCGGGAGTAGTACGGGATGAGCAGTTCTTC. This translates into CASSLGAGVVRDEQFF.

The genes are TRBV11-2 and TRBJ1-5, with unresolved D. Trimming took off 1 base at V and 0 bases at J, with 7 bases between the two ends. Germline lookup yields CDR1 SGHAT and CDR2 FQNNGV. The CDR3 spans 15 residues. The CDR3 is CASSLGSYSNQPQHF. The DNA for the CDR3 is TGTGCCAGCAGCTTAGGTTCTTATAGCAATCAGCCCCAGCATTTT. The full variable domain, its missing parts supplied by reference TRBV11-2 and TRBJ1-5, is EAGVAQSPRYKIIEKRQSVAFWCNPISGHATLYWYQQILGQGPKLLIQFQNNGVVDDSQLPKDRFSAERLKGVDSTLKIQPAKLEDSAVYLCASSLGSYSNQPQHFGDGTRLSIL.

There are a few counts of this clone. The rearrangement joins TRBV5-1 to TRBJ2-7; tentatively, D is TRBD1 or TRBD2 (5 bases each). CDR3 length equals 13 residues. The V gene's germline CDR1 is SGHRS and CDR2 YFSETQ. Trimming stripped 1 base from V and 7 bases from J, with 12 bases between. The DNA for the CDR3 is TGCGCCAGCAGCTTGATACTGGGGGAGGAGCAGTACTTC. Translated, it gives CASSLILGEEQYF.

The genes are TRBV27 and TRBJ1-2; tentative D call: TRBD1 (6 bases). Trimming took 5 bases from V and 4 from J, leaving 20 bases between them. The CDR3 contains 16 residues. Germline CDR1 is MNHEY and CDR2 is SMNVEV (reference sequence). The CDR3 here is CASSTGSGGRSYGYTF. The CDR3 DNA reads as TGTGCCAGCAGTACGGGTTCGGGGGGGCGAAGCTATGGCTACACCTTC.

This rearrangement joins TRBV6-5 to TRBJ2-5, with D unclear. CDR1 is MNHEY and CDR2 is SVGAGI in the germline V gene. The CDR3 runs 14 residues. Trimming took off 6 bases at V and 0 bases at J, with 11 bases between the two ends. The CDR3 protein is CASSQRRDQETQYF. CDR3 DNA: TGTGCCAGCAGCCAACGACGGGACCAAGAGACCCAGTACTTC.

CDR3 in amino acids: CSAMGGTETEAFF. Written as DNA, the CDR3 is TGCAGCGCTATGGGGGGTACGGAGACTGAAGCTTTCTTT. The V call is TRBV29-1, the J call TRBJ1-1; maybe TRBD1 (5 bases). Between the trimmed V and J ends, which lost 7 bases and 5 bases, there was a span of 17 bases. CDR1 and CDR2 (germline): SQVTM, ANQGSEA. The CDR3 has 13 amino acids.

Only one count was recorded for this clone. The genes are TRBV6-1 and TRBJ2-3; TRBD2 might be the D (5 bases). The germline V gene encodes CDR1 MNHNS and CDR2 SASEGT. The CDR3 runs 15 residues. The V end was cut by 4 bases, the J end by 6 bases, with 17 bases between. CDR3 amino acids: CASSGSGYRTDTQYF. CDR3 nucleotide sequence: TGTGCCAGCAGTGGCAGCGGCTATAGAACGGATACGCAGTATTTT.